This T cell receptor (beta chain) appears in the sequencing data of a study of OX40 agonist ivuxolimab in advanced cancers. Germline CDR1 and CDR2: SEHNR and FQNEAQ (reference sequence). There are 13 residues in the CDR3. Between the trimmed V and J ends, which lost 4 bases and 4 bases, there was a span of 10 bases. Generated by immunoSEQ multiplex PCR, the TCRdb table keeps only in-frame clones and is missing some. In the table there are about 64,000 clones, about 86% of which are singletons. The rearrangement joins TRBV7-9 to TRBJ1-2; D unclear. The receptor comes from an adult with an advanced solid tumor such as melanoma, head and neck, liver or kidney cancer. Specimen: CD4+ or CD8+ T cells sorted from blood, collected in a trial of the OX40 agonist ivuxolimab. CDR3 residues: CASSSSGIYGYTF. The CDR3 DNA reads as TGTGCCAGCAGCTCCAGCGGGATCTATGGCTACACCTTC.